Following are 32 T cell receptor beta chains from one sample sequenced in a study. TCRdb fed the 5' RACE reads into MiXCR, producing one record per CDR3 protein. This table holds about 47,000 distinct CDR3 sequences, roughly 30% found once. Sequencing input: naive CD4+ T cells sorted from blood. Subset of the sample: naive CD4+ T cells, CD4+CD45RA+CD25-. These receptors originate from a female donor with breast cancer.

This clonotype appeared many times. The J gene is TRBJ2-7, the V gene TRBV5-5, with 10 nucleotides matching TRBD1. In germline, CDR1 is SGHKS, CDR2 YYEKEE (reference sequence). The CDR3 runs 15 residues. V dropped 4 bases and J dropped 2; count of bases not matched to a gene: 6. The CDR3 DNA reads as TGTGCCAGCAGCGTAACCGGGACAGGGGCCTACGAGCAGTACTTC. Its protein is CASSVTGTGAYEQYF.

This clonotype has just a few counts. The chain has TRBV25-1 and TRBJ2-7; 7 nucleotides agree with TRBD1. V lost 4 bases and J lost 1; bases outside the gene matches: 7. The CDR3 consists of 15 residues. CDR1 is MGHDK and CDR2 is SYGVNS in the germline V gene. CDR3 sequence (DNA): TGTGCCAGCAGTGGAACGGGACAGCATTCCTACGAGCAGTACTTC. It codes for CASSGTGQHSYEQYF.

Note on this clonotype: A read error may produce the germline difference seen at one junction end. The rearrangement joins TRBV12-3 or TRBV12-4 to TRBJ2-7; 9 nucleotides line up with TRBD1. The CDR3 contains 15 residues. CDR3 nucleotide sequence: TGTGCCGGCAGTTTATTATTACAGGGGGCGAGGGAGCAGTACTTC. As protein: CAGSLLLQGAREQYF.

The chain combines TRBV20-1 with TRBJ2-1, with TRBD2 as a possible D gene (5 bases). The CDR3 has 13 residues. The V end was cut by 1 base, the J end by 9 bases, with 13 bases between. Germline V gene lookup returns CDR1 DFQATT and CDR2 SNEGSKA (reference sequence). The CDR3 sequence is CSARAERVVEQFF. CDR3 DNA: TGCAGTGCTAGAGCCGAGAGGGTCGTTGAGCAGTTCTTC.

This chain joins TRBV28 and TRBJ2-1; TRBD1 matches at 7 bases. The CDR3 totals 15 residues. The V segment lost 2 bases and the J segment 5 bases; nucleotides outside the gene matches: 6. From germline, CDR1 is MDHEN and CDR2 SYDVKM. The CDR3 loop is CASSLMGQPHNEQFF. In DNA form, the CDR3 reads TGTGCCAGCAGTTTAATGGGACAGCCTCACAATGAGCAGTTCTTC.

This rearrangement joins TRBV12-3 or TRBV12-4 to TRBJ1-5, with D tentatively TRBD1 (5 bases). The germline V and J ends were trimmed by 8 bases and 9 bases, with 17 bases remaining between them. This CDR3 is 13 amino acids long. The CDR3 spells CASHGGGDRPQHF. In DNA form, the CDR3 reads TGTGCCAGCCACGGGGGAGGGGACCGGCCCCAGCATTTT.

The chain employs TRBV30 and TRBJ1-5, with TRBD1 matching 9 bases. The germline V gene has CDR1 GTSNPN and CDR2 SVGIG (reference sequence). This CDR3 region has 14 residues. J was trimmed by 8 bases and V by 3 bases; bases with no gene match: 8. The DNA of the CDR3 is TGTGCCTGGAGCCGGACAGGGGCACGGGAGCCCCAGCATTTT. Its protein product is CAWSRTGAREPQHF.

This clonotype was found many times. V gene TRBV5-1 combines with J gene TRBJ1-2; a possible D gene is TRBD1 (6 bases). The germline gives CDR1 SGHRS, CDR2 YFSETQ. This CDR3 is 14 amino acids long. V lost 2 bases, J lost 0 bases, and 8 bases lay in between. The CDR3 DNA is TGCGCCAGCAGCTTACAGGGAGCTAACTATGGCTACACCTTC. Translated, it gives CASSLQGANYGYTF.

CDR3 sequence (DNA): TGTGCCAGCAGCCGACCCCAGAGCTCCTACGAGCAGTACTTC. Amino acids: CASSRPQSSYEQYF. The V call is TRBV7-2, the J call TRBJ2-7; the D is unclear. Germline V CDR1 and CDR2: SGHTA, FQGNSA. The CDR3 loop spans 14 amino acids. Trimming took 5 bases from V and 0 from J, leaving 11 bases between them.

V usage is TRBV6-1 and J usage is TRBJ1-5; 9 nucleotides match TRBD1. Germline V gene sequence: CDR1 MNHNS, CDR2 SASEGT. V dropped 10 bases and J dropped 1; count of bases not matched to a gene: 8. The CDR3 length is 15 residues. CDR3 coding DNA: TGTGCCACCATGGTGGACAGGGGAAGCAATCAGCCCCAGCATTTT. Translated: CATMVDRGSNQPQHF.

As regards this clonotype: A much larger clone differs by one base, so this may be a read error. The chain has TRBV5-1 and TRBJ2-1; 14 bases are shared with TRBD2. The germline CDR1 and CDR2 sequences are SGHRS and YFSETQ. The CDR3 totals 16 residues. V lost 7 bases, J lost 6 bases, and 9 bases stayed unmatched. The CDR3 DNA is TGCGCCAGCGGATCCCAGGGACTAGCGGGAGCCAATGAGCAGTTCTTC. Translation: CASGSQGLAGANEQFF.

This clonotype was recorded a few times. The chain carries TRBV7-2 and TRBJ2-5; 7 positions match TRBD2. The CDR3 has 15 residues. V dropped 5 bases and J dropped 6; count of bases not matched to a gene: 12. Germline V lookup: CDR1 SGHTA, CDR2 FQGNSA. DNA of the CDR3: TGTGCCAGCAGCCCCCGATTATGGACTAGTCAGACCCAGTACTTC. Translating gives CASSPRLWTSQTQYF.

The chain links TRBV5-5 to TRBJ2-1; 8 bases map to TRBD1. Trimming took 1 base from V and 6 from J; bases not matched to a gene: 3. There are 14 residues in the CDR3. Germline CDR1 and CDR2: SGHKS and YYEKEE (reference sequence). As DNA, the CDR3 is TGTGCCAGCAGCTTGCCGGACAGGGTCAATGAGCAGTTCTTC. Protein product: CASSLPDRVNEQFF.

This clonotype was seen more than once but under ten times. The chain is built from TRBV6-1 and TRBJ2-5; D perhaps matches TRBD1 (5 bases). The ends were cut back, 7 bases at V and 2 bases at J, with 14 bases in the middle. Germline V gene data show CDR1 as MNHNS and CDR2 as SASEGT. This CDR3 comprises 14 residues. The CDR3 region has the DNA TGTGCCAGCAAAAGGGGATCAGGTCAAGAGACCCAGTACTTC. Translation: CASKRGSGQETQYF.

The rearrangement joins TRBV12-3 or TRBV12-4 to TRBJ2-5; 7 positions match TRBD1. This CDR3 region has 13 residues. V was pared by 5 bases and J by 3 bases, with 3 bases of the junction left unmatched. DNA of the CDR3: TGTGCCAGCAGTGGGACAGCAAAAGAGACCCAGTACTTC. Protein product: CASSGTAKETQYF.

This clonotype was seen more than once but under ten times. V usage is TRBV3-1 and J usage is TRBJ1-3, with 11 bases lining up with TRBD1. After removal of 0 bases from V and 0 bases from J, the junction contained 7 bases not matched to a gene. The CDR3 runs to 19 residues. The V gene's germline CDR1 is LGHDT and CDR2 YNNKEL (reference sequence). The CDR3 here is CASSQDRDRGFSSGNTIYF. The CDR3 DNA reads TGTGCCAGCAGCCAAGATCGGGACAGGGGGTTTTCCTCTGGAAACACCATATATTTT.

As for this clonotype: This may stem from a read error, because a much larger clone lies one nucleotide away. The chain uses TRBV5-1 and TRBJ1-4; possibly TRBD1 for D (5 bases). Per the germline V gene, CDR1 is SGHRS and CDR2 is YFSETQ. This CDR3 is 14 amino acids long. Trimming took 4 bases from V and 5 from J, leaving 12 bases between them. CDR3 region: CASSPGTGNEKLFF. The CDR3 DNA reads as TGCGCCAGCAGCCCGGGAACAGGCAATGAAAAACTGTTTTTT.

This chain joins TRBV5-1 and TRBJ1-1, with 7 bases that match TRBD1. V was pared by 4 bases and J by 7 bases, with 7 bases of the junction left unmatched. The CDR3 loop spans 13 amino acids. Germline V CDR1 and CDR2: SGHRS, YFSETQ. The CDR3, as DNA: TGCGCCAGCAGCGCACGGGGGACAGATGAAGCTTTCTTT. Protein product: CASSARGTDEAFF. Full variable domain (outside the CDR3, taken from reference TRBV5-1 and TRBJ1-1): KAGVTQTPRYLIKTRGQQVTLSCSPISGHRSVSWYQQTPGQGLQFLFEYFSETQRNKGNFPGRFSGRQFSNSRSEMNVSTLELGDSALYLCASSARGTDEAFFGQGTRLTVV.

This clonotype was counted a few times. The J gene is TRBJ2-1, the V gene TRBV20-1, with no clear D. Per germline, CDR1 DFQATT and CDR2 SNEGSKA (reference sequence). The CDR3 length is 14 residues. The V end was cut by 5 bases, the J end by 4 bases, with 15 bases between. The CDR3 is CSAQSPSFYNEQFF. The DNA of the CDR3 is TGCAGTGCTCAGAGTCCCTCCTTTTACAATGAGCAGTTCTTC.

The chain carries TRBV21-1 and TRBJ2-7; the table's D gene call, TRBD1, was not cross checked with the DNA. TRBV21-1 is a known pseudogene. The CDR3 has 13 residues. The CDR3 loop reads CASIPGQIREQYF. Here the CDR3 DNA reads TGTGCCAGCATCCCGGGACAGATCCGAGAGCAGTACTTC.

This clonotype was detected a few times. The chain is built from TRBV12-3 or TRBV12-4 and TRBJ2-3; 10 bases agree with TRBD2. V gave up 5 bases and J gave up 2 bases; unmatched junction bases: 10. The CDR3 totals 17 residues. The CDR3, as DNA: TGTGCCAGCAGTCCCCGGTTTAGCGGGGGGCCCACAGATACGCAGTATTTT. It is translated as CASSPRFSGGPTDTQYF.

The CDR3 coding sequence is TGCGCCAGCAGCTTCATGTTCGAGACCCAGTACTTC. It codes for CASSFMFETQYF. V gene TRBV5-1 combines with J gene TRBJ2-5; D remains unclear. Deletions cut 2 bases from V and 5 bases from J, with 7 bases between. This CDR3 comprises 12 residues. Germline V gene sequence: CDR1 SGHRS, CDR2 YFSETQ.

The chain has TRBV7-9 and TRBJ1-1; 8 nucleotides match TRBD1. The germline V gene encodes CDR1 SEHNR and CDR2 FQNEAQ (reference sequence). The CDR3 consists of 18 residues. The V gene end was trimmed by 5 bases and the J gene end by 1 base; junction bases not matched to a gene: 15. CDR3 amino acids: CASSQVGGRGRGNTEAFF. The CDR3 DNA is TGTGCCAGCAGCCAAGTAGGTGGCAGGGGGCGCGGGAACACTGAAGCTTTCTTT.

The chain couples TRBV4-2 to TRBJ1-6, with D possibly being TRBD1 (6 bases). In germline, CDR1 is LGHNA, CDR2 YNFKEQ. The CDR3 runs 15 residues. V shed 0 bases and J shed 8 bases, with 11 bases lying between them. The CDR3 loop is CASSQEETGYSPLHF. For the CDR3, the DNA is TGTGCCAGCAGCCAAGAAGAAACAGGGTATTCACCCCTCCACTTT.

This clonotype has more than one count but fewer than ten. The CDR3 nucleotides read TGCAGCGTTGAGGTTTGGACTAGCGGGCCTACCTACGAGCAGTACTTC. Translated: CSVEVWTSGPTYEQYF. The chain carries TRBV29-1 and TRBJ2-7; TRBD2 matches 11 bases. Germline CDR1 and CDR2: SQVTM and ANQGSEA. V dropped 3 bases and J dropped 2; count of bases not matched to a gene: 9. The CDR3 consists of 16 residues.

This clonotype was counted between two and nine times. The rearrangement uses TRBV20-1 and TRBJ1-1; 7 bases match TRBD1. Trimming removed 0 bases from V and 3 bases from J; junction bases left unmatched: 13. This CDR3 has 17 amino acids. The V gene's germline CDR1 is DFQATT and CDR2 SNEGSKA (reference sequence). The CDR3 here is CSARDRDSERPYTEAFF. In DNA, the CDR3 is TGCAGTGCTAGAGACCGGGACAGCGAGAGACCGTACACTGAAGCTTTCTTT.

V gene TRBV4-3 combines with J gene TRBJ1-6; 7 nucleotides line up with TRBD1. This CDR3 comprises 17 residues. Trimming at V came to 0 bases and at J to 7 bases, leaving 9 bases not matched to a gene. Germline CDR1 reads LGHNA; CDR2 reads YSLEER. CDR3 DNA sequence: TGCGCCAGCAGCCAAGAGACAGGGCGGACTTGGAATTCACCCCTCCACTTT. It codes for CASSQETGRTWNSPLHF.

This clonotype was detected a few times. The V call is TRBV6-1, the J call TRBJ2-3, with TRBD1 matching over 8 bases. Germline-derived CDR1 and CDR2 are MNHNS and SASEGT. The CDR3 is 14 amino acids. Unmatched junction bases numbered 9, after V lost 8 bases and J lost 5 bases. CDR3 DNA sequence: TGTGCCAGCGTTTGGACAGGGTTAGGAGATACGCAGTATTTT. It translates to CASVWTGLGDTQYF.

This clonotype was observed a few times. This chain links TRBV15 with TRBJ2-7, with D maybe TRBD1 (5 bases). The V and J ends lost 5 bases and 2 bases respectively, with 13 bases between them. The CDR3 consists of 14 residues. Per germline, CDR1 LNHNV and CDR2 YYDKDF (reference sequence). This CDR3 is CATSRTRVTYEQYF. The CDR3 DNA is TGTGCCACCAGCCGGACCAGGGTAACCTACGAGCAGTACTTC.

V and J are TRBV6-2 or TRBV6-3 and TRBJ2-3; D remains unclear. This CDR3 has 12 residues. Trimming cost V 4 bases and J 10 bases, with 12 bases left between them. CDR1 and CDR2 (germline): MNHEY, SVGEGT. Here the CDR3 reads CASSSGPYAQYF. The CDR3 nucleotides are TGTGCCAGCAGTTCCGGGCCCTATGCGCAGTATTTT.

V is TRBV28 and J is TRBJ2-5, with TRBD1 matching over 10 bases. Germline V gene lookup returns CDR1 MDHEN and CDR2 SYDVKM. V shed 8 bases and J 5 bases; nucleotides not matched to a gene: 8. The CDR3 contains 14 residues. As DNA, the CDR3 is TGTGCCAGCGCAGACAGGGGGCGCAGTGAGACCCAGTACTTC. As protein: CASADRGRSETQYF.

The chain combines TRBV28 with TRBJ1-6; a possible D gene is TRBD1 (6 bases). Germline CDR1 reads MDHEN; CDR2 reads SYDVKM. With 3 bases removed from V and 7 bases from J, the gap between germline ends came to 13 bases. The CDR3 is 15 residues long. This CDR3 reads CASSFYQGNNSPLHF. The CDR3 DNA is TGTGCCAGCAGTTTTTACCAGGGGAACAATTCACCCCTCCACTTT.